These T cell receptor beta chains were read from a single sample in a study of beta chain features in type 1 diabetes. The table came from immunoSEQ multiplex PCR; TCRdb's copy has only in-frame clones and leaves some out. The data show fewer than 900,000 clones, about 17% seen once. Sample: naive CD4+ T cells from blood. The receptors were gathered from a woman aged 18 to 35 in good health. Both conserved end residues are part of each CDR3. The order of the fields is V gene, D gene, J gene, clone size, CDR3 protein, CDR3 DNA. A D gene is named only where the DNA matches it firmly. Expanded clones get a size class; other rows say once, few or many, or leave the size out.

TRBV5-4	NA	TRBJ2-4	NA	CASSSNRGGLNIQYF	TGTGCCAGCAGCTCCAACAGGGGAGGGCTCAACATTCAGTACTTC
TRBV5-1	NA	TRBJ2-6	few	CASSSTGSGANVLTF	TGCGCCAGCAGCTCTACAGGTAGTGGGGCCAACGTCCTGACTTTC
TRBV5-4	NA	TRBJ2-1	NA	CASSLAGAGDEQFF	TGTGCCAGCAGCTTGGCGGGGGCCGGCGATGAGCAGTTCTTC
TRBV4-3	NA	TRBJ2-1	NA	CASSQRGTNNEQFF	TGCGCCAGCAGCCAACGTGGGACAAACAATGAGCAGTTCTTC
TRBV6-5	NA	TRBJ2-7	NA	CAYSPGRLYEQYF	TGTGCCTACTCCCCGGGACGCCTCTACGAGCAGTACTTC
TRBV14	NA	TRBJ2-3	few	CASSQDIGASQYF	TGTGCCAGCAGCCAAGATATAGGAGCTAGCCAGTATTTT
TRBV9	TRBD2	TRBJ2-1	few	CASSVVGLAGANEQFF	TGTGCCAGCAGCGTAGTTGGGCTAGCGGGAGCCAATGAGCAGTTCTTC
TRBV28	NA	TRBJ2-2	few	CASGDTGELFF	TGTGCCAGCGGGGACACCGGGGAGCTGTTTTTT
TRBV7-9	TRBD2	TRBJ2-2	few	CASRLGLAGANTGELFF	TGTGCCAGCAGACTTGGACTAGCGGGAGCGAACACCGGGGAGCTGTTTTTT
TRBV19	NA	TRBJ2-7	few	CASSARQDYEQYF	TGTGCCAGTAGTGCGAGACAGGACTACGAGCAGTACTTC
TRBV7-2	NA	TRBJ1-5	NA	CASSLYLDGPQHF	TGTGCCAGCAGCTTATACCTTGATGGGCCCCAGCATTTT
TRBV28	NA	TRBJ2-5	few	CASSRREETQYF	TGTGCCAGCAGTCGGAGAGAAGAGACCCAGTACTTC
TRBV29-1	NA	TRBJ2-5	few	CSVAGTPRGSQETQYF	TGCAGCGTTGCGGGGACTCCTAGAGGGTCTCAAGAGACCCAGTACTTC
TRBV7-9	NA	TRBJ2-2	few	CASIGAAGFTGELFF	TGTGCCAGCATAGGCGCAGCTGGCTTCACCGGGGAGCTGTTTTTT
TRBV18	NA	TRBJ2-7	NA	CASSFTREITREQYF	TGTGCCAGCTCATTTACTCGGGAGATTACGAGAGAGCAGTACTTC
TRBV7-9	NA	TRBJ2-6	NA	CASSLAGGANVLTF	TGTGCCAGCAGCTTAGCAGGGGGGGCCAACGTCCTGACTTTC
TRBV2	TRBD2	TRBJ2-7	NA	CASRAGGYEQYF	TGTGCCAGCAGGGCGGGAGGCTACGAGCAGTACTTC
TRBV10-3	TRBD1	TRBJ2-5	few	CAIRRDRGGQETQYF	TGTGCCATCAGGAGGGACAGGGGAGGCCAAGAGACCCAGTACTTC
TRBV18	NA	TRBJ2-1	few	CASSLRRDVNEQFF	TGTGCCAGCTCTCTCAGGAGGGACGTCAATGAGCAGTTCTTC
TRBV6-1	TRBD1	TRBJ2-7	NA	CASSATSGQGFYEQYF	TGTGCCAGCAGTGCAACCAGTGGACAGGGGTTCTACGAGCAGTACTTC
TRBV13	NA	TRBJ2-6	few	CASSSTLREFGSGANVLTF	TGTGCCAGCAGCTCAACACTCAGGGAGTTTGGCTCTGGGGCCAACGTCCTGACTTTC
TRBV5-1	NA	TRBJ2-1	few	CASSSQARMYNEQFF	TGCGCCAGCAGCTCTCAGGCTAGGATGTACAATGAGCAGTTCTTC
TRBV7-7	TRBD2	TRBJ2-7	few	CASSLQTRGVDEQYF	TGTGCTAGCAGCCTCCAAACTCGGGGGGTCGACGAGCAGTACTTC
TRBV21-1	NA	TRBJ2-5	many	CASKGGPGETQYF	TGTGCCAGCAAGGGAGGGCCGGGTGAGACCCAGTACTTC
TRBV9	TRBD1	TRBJ1-1	NA	CASSVGDRVDTEAFF	TGTGCCAGCAGCGTAGGGGACAGGGTGGACACTGAAGCTTTCTTT
TRBV6-1	TRBD1	TRBJ2-7	few	CASSVQGAKGYEQYF	TGTGCCAGCAGTGTACAGGGGGCGAAAGGGTACGAGCAGTACTTC
TRBV5-4	TRBD1	TRBJ2-1	few	CASSLGAGTGVRSSYNEQFF	TGTGCCAGCAGCTTGGGAGCCGGGACAGGGGTCAGGAGCTCCTACAATGAGCAGTTCTTC
TRBV19	NA	TRBJ2-1	few	CASNPTDQFFDEQFF	TGTGCCAGTAATCCGACAGATCAGTTTTTCGATGAGCAGTTCTTC
TRBV7-2	TRBD1	TRBJ2-1	NA	CASSLVAGGFSYNEQFF	TGTGCCAGCAGCTTAGTTGCAGGGGGCTTCTCCTACAATGAGCAGTTCTTC
TRBV6-5	NA	TRBJ2-5	NA	CASSYSWTGETQYF	TGTGCCAGCAGTTACTCGTGGACGGGGGAGACCCAGTACTTC
TRBV7-2	NA	TRBJ2-7	few	CASSLGFARSTYEQYF	TGTGCCAGCAGCTTAGGGTTTGCGAGGTCCACCTACGAGCAGTACTTC
TRBV18	NA	TRBJ1-4	NA	CASSPQGTKLFF	TGTGCCAGCTCACCACAGGGGACGAAACTGTTTTTT
TRBV15	NA	TRBJ2-7	NA	CATSRETSYEQYF	TGTGCCACCAGCAGAGAAACCTCCTACGAGCAGTACTTC
TRBV20-1	NA	TRBJ2-5	once	CSAKLVETQYF	TGCAGTGCAAAACTAGTGGAGACCCAGTACTTC
TRBV10-3	TRBD2	TRBJ2-5	few	CAISPLGGRDETQYF	TGTGCCATCAGCCCGTTGGGGGGGAGAGACGAGACCCAGTACTTC
TRBV29-1	NA	TRBJ2-1	few	CSVDDLNLGGYSYNEQFF	TGCAGCGTTGACGACCTTAATTTGGGCGGGTACTCCTACAATGAGCAGTTCTTC
TRBV11-2	TRBD2	TRBJ2-7	few	CASSPLSGRTYEQYF	TGTGCCAGCAGCCCACTGAGCGGGAGGACCTACGAGCAGTACTTC
TRBV25-1	NA	TRBJ1-2	NA	CASTQTGVLSYTF	TGTGCCAGCACACAGACAGGAGTATTAAGCTACACCTTC
TRBV7-3	NA	TRBJ2-1	NA	CASSLGQYNEQFF	TGTGCCAGCAGCTTAGGCCAATACAATGAGCAGTTCTTC
TRBV7-9	NA	TRBJ1-1	NA	CASSLGEGYTEAFF	TGTGCCAGCAGCTTGGGGGAGGGATACACTGAAGCTTTCTTT
TRBV7-9	TRBD1	TRBJ2-1	NA	CASSLGTGETGEENEQFF	TGTGCCAGCAGCTTAGGGACAGGGGAGACGGGAGAAGAGAATGAGCAGTTCTTC
TRBV2	NA	TRBJ1-2	NA	CASSEDGGSGGYTF	TGTGCCAGCAGTGAAGATGGGGGATCGGGTGGCTACACCTTC
TRBV2	NA	TRBJ1-1	NA	CASSDQGNTEAFF	TGTGCCAGCAGTGATCAGGGGAACACTGAAGCTTTCTTT
TRBV6-6	NA	TRBJ2-2	once	CASSWGSEGELFF	TGTGCCAGCAGTTGGGGGTCGGAAGGGGAGCTGTTTTTT
TRBV28	NA	TRBJ2-2	few	CASSRTGGGAGELFF	TGTGCCAGCAGCCGGACCGGAGGGGGGGCCGGGGAGCTGTTTTTT
TRBV14	NA	TRBJ2-5	few	CASSQRTTSTQYF	TGTGCCAGCAGCCAAAGGACAACCTCGACCCAGTACTTC
TRBV5-1	NA	TRBJ1-2	few	CASSSQGPNYGYTF	TGCGCCAGCAGCTCTCAGGGGCCGAACTATGGCTACACCTTC
TRBV5-1	NA	TRBJ2-5	NA	CASSLAAGETQYF	TGCGCCAGCAGCTTGGCCGCCGGAGAGACCCAGTACTTC
TRBV29-1	NA	TRBJ2-1	NA	CSVLTLNTYNEQFF	TGCAGCGTGCTAACTCTCAATACCTACAATGAGCAGTTCTTC
TRBV18	NA	TRBJ2-2	few	CASSPDLAGELFF	TGTGCCAGCTCACCAGACCTGGCCGGGGAGCTGTTTTTT
TRBV27	TRBD2	TRBJ2-5	few	CASSLIAGAGETQYF	TGTGCCAGCAGTTTAATCGCGGGAGCGGGGGAGACCCAGTACTTC
TRBV2	NA	TRBJ2-1	few	CASRLDPGLVNEQFF	TGTGCCAGCAGACTCGATCCCGGGCTAGTTAATGAGCAGTTCTTC
TRBV27	TRBD2	TRBJ2-3	NA	CASSPRTSGALDTQYF	TGTGCCAGCAGTCCTAGGACTAGCGGGGCGTTAGATACGCAGTATTTT
TRBV15	NA	TRBJ2-1	few	CATSREMGNEQFF	TGTGCCACCAGCAGAGAAATGGGCAATGAGCAGTTCTTC